This entry concerns a single TCR beta chain. What it binds is not known. This sample is drawn from a study of shared clonotypes between healthy human individuals. Looking at the study overall: Each donor had three CD4 naive, three CD4 memory, two CD8 naive and one CD8 memory plate. Whole-study results and caveats: Non-shared clonotypes showed lower generation probabilities than clonotypes common to all four donors.

Sequencing was performed with immunoSEQ multiplex PCR; in TCRdb, only in-frame clones are kept and a portion is missing. The data hold 2.3 million or so clones, with more than 85% observed a single time. None of the donors, who were healthy HIV-negative adults, had recently had acute infections or vaccinations. Sequencing was done on a sample of naive CD4+ T cells from PBMCs. Subset noted: CD45RA+ positively selected. The sequence was obtained from a man aged 18 to 30 in good health. Some clones in this sample may be carry-over from other donors' samples.

The DNA of the CDR3 is TGTGCCAGCAGTGACGAGAGGTTGACCTCCTACGAGCAGTACTTC. It codes for CASSDERLTSYEQYF. V usage is TRBV6-6 and J usage is TRBJ2-7; D remains unclear. This CDR3 spans 15 amino acids. V dropped 5 bases and J dropped 0 bases, with 14 bases sitting between them. Germline lookup yields CDR1 MNHNY and CDR2 SVGAGI (reference sequence).